This TCR beta chain was captured by sequencing in a study of CD8 T cells in Susac syndrome. RNA totalling roughly 0.45 to 1 ug underwent reverse transcription with random hexamers. TCRdb reprocessed the immunoSEQ multiplex PCR reads with MiXCR, giving one entry per CDR3 protein. The table shows 100,000 to 150,000 distinct CDR3 sequences, with about 93% occurring only once. V lost 4 bases, J lost 3 bases, and 1 base stayed unmatched. This CDR3 spans 15 amino acids. The receptor was isolated from a human donor in good health. Material for sequencing was CD4+ T cells from PBMCs. V is TRBV12-3 or TRBV12-4 and J is TRBJ2-3; 13 nucleotides align to TRBD2. CDR3 protein: CASSSTSGRTDTQYF. CDR3 in DNA: TGTGCCAGCAGTTCGACTAGCGGGAGGACAGATACGCAGTATTTT.